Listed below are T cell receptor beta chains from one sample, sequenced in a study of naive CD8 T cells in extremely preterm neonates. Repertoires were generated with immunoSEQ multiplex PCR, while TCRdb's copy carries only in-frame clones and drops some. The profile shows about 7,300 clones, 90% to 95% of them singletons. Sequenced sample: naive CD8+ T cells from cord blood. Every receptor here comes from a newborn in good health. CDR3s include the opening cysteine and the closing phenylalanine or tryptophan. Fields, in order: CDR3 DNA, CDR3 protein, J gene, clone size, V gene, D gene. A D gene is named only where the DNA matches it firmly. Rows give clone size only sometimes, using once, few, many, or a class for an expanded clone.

cdr3_nt: TGTGCCAGTAGTAAGTCAGGGGGCGGCACTGAAGCTTTCTTT
cdr3_aa: CASSKSGGGTEAFF
j_call: TRBJ1-1
clone_size: NA
v_call: TRBV19
d_call: TRBD1

cdr3_nt: TGCGCCAGCAGCCAAGGGACAACCTACGAGCAGTACTTC
cdr3_aa: CASSQGTTYEQYF
j_call: TRBJ2-7
clone_size: once
v_call: TRBV4-1
d_call: NA

cdr3_nt: TGTGCCAGTAGTATCGGAGGGGCGTCCTACGAGCAGTACTTC
cdr3_aa: CASSIGGASYEQYF
j_call: TRBJ2-7
clone_size: NA
v_call: TRBV19
d_call: NA

cdr3_nt: TGTGCCTGGAGCCCGGACAGCTCTAATGAAAAACTGTTTTTT
cdr3_aa: CAWSPDSSNEKLFF
j_call: TRBJ1-4
clone_size: NA
v_call: TRBV30
d_call: NA

cdr3_nt: TGCGCCAGCAGCTTGACAGGGGTTGAAGCTTTCTTT
cdr3_aa: CASSLTGVEAFF
j_call: TRBJ1-1
clone_size: NA
v_call: TRBV5-1
d_call: TRBD1

cdr3_nt: TGTGCCAGTAGTATCGGGGGTGATGAGCAGTTCTTC
cdr3_aa: CASSIGGDEQFF
j_call: TRBJ2-1
clone_size: NA
v_call: TRBV19
d_call: NA

cdr3_nt: TGCGCCAGCAGCCAAGATGCAGTTTCCTACGAGCAGTACTTC
cdr3_aa: CASSQDAVSYEQYF
j_call: TRBJ2-7
clone_size: NA
v_call: TRBV4-1
d_call: NA

cdr3_nt: TGCGCCAGCAGCCAAGAGTCGGGTATGTTAAATCAGCCCCAGCATTTT
cdr3_aa: CASSQESGMLNQPQHF
j_call: TRBJ1-5
clone_size: once
v_call: TRBV4-1
d_call: NA

cdr3_nt: TGTGCCAGCAGGGGATCGGGGGGCTACACCTTC
cdr3_aa: CASRGSGGYTF
j_call: TRBJ1-2
clone_size: NA
v_call: TRBV27
d_call: NA

cdr3_nt: TGTGCCAGCAGCCGACCGACAGGGCCCGCCAAAAACATTCAGTACTTC
cdr3_aa: CASSRPTGPAKNIQYF
j_call: TRBJ2-4
clone_size: NA
v_call: TRBV7-9
d_call: TRBD1

cdr3_nt: TGTGCCAGCAGCGACGGGAGAAGAGGATACGAGCAGTACTTC
cdr3_aa: CASSDGRRGYEQYF
j_call: TRBJ2-7
clone_size: NA
v_call: TRBV13
d_call: NA

cdr3_nt: TGTGCCAGCAGCTTACGGACAGGGGGGGATTCACCCCTCCACTTT
cdr3_aa: CASSLRTGGDSPLHF
j_call: TRBJ1-6
clone_size: few
v_call: TRBV7-6
d_call: TRBD1

cdr3_nt: TGTGCCTGGAGTATAGTCAGGGGGGACATTCAGTACTTC
cdr3_aa: CAWSIVRGDIQYF
j_call: TRBJ2-4
clone_size: NA
v_call: TRBV30
d_call: NA

cdr3_nt: TGCGCCAGCAGCCAAGTCCCGGCTAACTATGGCTACACCTTC
cdr3_aa: CASSQVPANYGYTF
j_call: TRBJ1-2
clone_size: NA
v_call: TRBV4-1
d_call: NA

cdr3_nt: TGTGCCAGTAGCTGGGGACGGGACAGGGGCTACGAGCAGTACTTC
cdr3_aa: CASSWGRDRGYEQYF
j_call: TRBJ2-7
clone_size: NA
v_call: TRBV19
d_call: TRBD1

cdr3_nt: TGTGCCAGCAGCTTACAGGGCAATCAGCCCCAGCATTTT
cdr3_aa: CASSLQGNQPQHF
j_call: TRBJ1-5
clone_size: NA
v_call: TRBV11-2
d_call: NA

cdr3_nt: TGCGCCAGCAGCCATGGAACTAGCGGGCCCGAGCAGTACTTC
cdr3_aa: CASSHGTSGPEQYF
j_call: TRBJ2-7
clone_size: few
v_call: TRBV4-1
d_call: TRBD2

cdr3_nt: TGTGCCAGTACCACAGGGTCACGAGGGGCCAACGTCCTGACTTTC
cdr3_aa: CASTTGSRGANVLTF
j_call: TRBJ2-6
clone_size: NA
v_call: TRBV19
d_call: NA

cdr3_nt: TGTGCCAGCAGTTACCCCGGCACAGGGTTCACTGAAGCTTTCTTT
cdr3_aa: CASSYPGTGFTEAFF
j_call: TRBJ1-1
clone_size: NA
v_call: TRBV6-6
d_call: NA

cdr3_nt: TGTGCCAGCAGCGACAGCTCTGGAAACACCATATATTTT
cdr3_aa: CASSDSSGNTIYF
j_call: TRBJ1-3
clone_size: NA
v_call: TRBV9
d_call: NA

cdr3_nt: TGTGCCTGGAGCACAGGGGGGGACTACGAGCAGTACTTC
cdr3_aa: CAWSTGGDYEQYF
j_call: TRBJ2-7
clone_size: NA
v_call: TRBV30
d_call: NA

cdr3_nt: TGTGCCAGCGGACGGGGTGGCTACACCTTC
cdr3_aa: CASGRGGYTF
j_call: TRBJ1-2
clone_size: NA
v_call: TRBV5-6
d_call: NA

cdr3_nt: TGCGCCAGCACCGGGACAGCTTATGGCTACACCTTC
cdr3_aa: CASTGTAYGYTF
j_call: TRBJ1-2
clone_size: NA
v_call: TRBV5-1
d_call: TRBD1

cdr3_nt: TGTGCCAGCAGCGTGACCGGGGGGACAGGGGGGCATGAGCAGTTCTTC
cdr3_aa: CASSVTGGTGGHEQFF
j_call: TRBJ2-1
clone_size: NA
v_call: TRBV9
d_call: TRBD1

cdr3_nt: TGTGCCAGCAGTTACCTGGTTCGAGACACCGGGGAGCTGTTTTTT
cdr3_aa: CASSYLVRDTGELFF
j_call: TRBJ2-2
clone_size: NA
v_call: TRBV6-5
d_call: NA

cdr3_nt: TGTGCCTGGAGTGTACAAGGGGGTGGGGAGCAGTACTTC
cdr3_aa: CAWSVQGGGEQYF
j_call: TRBJ2-7
clone_size: NA
v_call: TRBV30
d_call: NA

cdr3_nt: TGTGCCAGCAGCTTGGATGGGGGGGCCCAGCCCCAGCATTTT
cdr3_aa: CASSLDGGAQPQHF
j_call: TRBJ1-5
clone_size: NA
v_call: TRBV5-6
d_call: NA

cdr3_nt: TGTGCCAGCAGCTTGGACAGGGACAATGAGCAGTTCTTC
cdr3_aa: CASSLDRDNEQFF
j_call: TRBJ2-1
clone_size: NA
v_call: TRBV7-9
d_call: TRBD1

cdr3_nt: TGTGCCAGCAGCTTGACAAACACTGAAGCTTTCTTT
cdr3_aa: CASSLTNTEAFF
j_call: TRBJ1-1
clone_size: NA
v_call: TRBV11-1
d_call: NA

cdr3_nt: TGTGCCAGTAGTATTGGGGCCGTGCCCCCATATTTT
cdr3_aa: CASSIGAVPPYF
j_call: TRBJ1-3
clone_size: NA
v_call: TRBV19
d_call: NA

cdr3_nt: TGTGCCAGCAGTCCAGGGGACAGCTATGGCTACACCTTC
cdr3_aa: CASSPGDSYGYTF
j_call: TRBJ1-2
clone_size: NA
v_call: TRBV27
d_call: TRBD1

cdr3_nt: TGTGCCTGGAGTTCTCTACAGGGTTACGAGCAGTACTTC
cdr3_aa: CAWSSLQGYEQYF
j_call: TRBJ2-7
clone_size: once
v_call: TRBV30
d_call: NA

cdr3_nt: TGCAGCGTTGAACCCGACAGGGCGGGGGCTTTCTTT
cdr3_aa: CSVEPDRAGAFF
j_call: TRBJ1-1
clone_size: NA
v_call: TRBV29-1
d_call: TRBD1

cdr3_nt: TGTGCCAGCAGCCCTGGGACAGGGAGGGGCGATACGCAGTATTTT
cdr3_aa: CASSPGTGRGDTQYF
j_call: TRBJ2-3
clone_size: NA
v_call: TRBV7-9
d_call: TRBD1

cdr3_nt: TGTGCCAGCAGTTTTTTCGGGAGCACAGATACGCAGTATTTT
cdr3_aa: CASSFFGSTDTQYF
j_call: TRBJ2-3
clone_size: NA
v_call: TRBV27
d_call: NA

cdr3_nt: TGTGCCAGCAGCTGGTCAGGCTACGAGCAGTACTTC
cdr3_aa: CASSWSGYEQYF
j_call: TRBJ2-7
clone_size: few
v_call: TRBV7-9
d_call: NA

cdr3_nt: TGTGCCAGCAGCCTCCGACAGGGGCCCGTCTATGGCTACACCTTC
cdr3_aa: CASSLRQGPVYGYTF
j_call: TRBJ1-2
clone_size: NA
v_call: TRBV11-1
d_call: TRBD1

cdr3_nt: TGTGCCAGCAGCGTAGCTATGGGGGGGAACACTGAAGCTTTCTTT
cdr3_aa: CASSVAMGGNTEAFF
j_call: TRBJ1-1
clone_size: once
v_call: TRBV9
d_call: NA

cdr3_nt: TGTGCCAGCAGCCCGGACACTGAAGCTTTCTTT
cdr3_aa: CASSPDTEAFF
j_call: TRBJ1-1
clone_size: once
v_call: TRBV7-9
d_call: NA

cdr3_nt: TGCGCCAGCAGCCAAGGGACTAGCGGGGTCTCCTACGAGCAGTACTTC
cdr3_aa: CASSQGTSGVSYEQYF
j_call: TRBJ2-7
clone_size: few
v_call: TRBV4-1
d_call: TRBD2

cdr3_nt: TGTGCCAGCAGCTTAGCGGGCTACTACAATGAGCAGTTCTTC
cdr3_aa: CASSLAGYYNEQFF
j_call: TRBJ2-1
clone_size: NA
v_call: TRBV7-8
d_call: NA

cdr3_nt: TGCAGCGTTGAAGGTGGCAGGGCGTACGAGCAGTACTTC
cdr3_aa: CSVEGGRAYEQYF
j_call: TRBJ2-7
clone_size: NA
v_call: TRBV29-1
d_call: NA

cdr3_nt: TGCGCCAGCCGTCCCAGGAACACTGAAGCTTTCTTT
cdr3_aa: CASRPRNTEAFF
j_call: TRBJ1-1
clone_size: NA
v_call: TRBV10-2
d_call: NA